These 30 T cell receptor beta chains came from one sample sequenced in a study of blood T cell repertoires in COVID-19. Only in-frame clones appear in the TCRdb table, and some are missing; sequencing was by immunoSEQ multiplex PCR. The profile covers 430,000 or so clones, with roughly 90% appearing a single time and approximately 1.3% taken by the ten largest. The material sequenced was PBMCs or T cells enriched from blood (not recorded which). These receptors were collected from a woman between 18 and 30 years old who had been exposed to COVID-19.

The rearrangement links TRBV7-2 to TRBJ1-1, with 8 bases identical to TRBD1. The V segment lost 5 bases and the J segment 1 base; nucleotides outside the gene matches: 6. Germline V lookup: CDR1 SGHTA, CDR2 FQGNSA. CDR3 length: 15 amino acids. The CDR3 region has the DNA TGTGCCAGCAGCGGGGTGGGGACAGGGAACACTGAAGCTTTCTTT. Protein: CASSGVGTGNTEAFF.

This chain uses TRBV28 with TRBJ1-2; D ambiguous. The CDR3 length is 15 residues. V was trimmed by 6 bases and J by 4 bases, leaving 18 bases between them. Germline CDR1 MDHEN, CDR2 SYDVKM. As DNA, the CDR3 is TGTGCCAGCAGCCCCAATCGTCTTTCGAGCTATGGCTACACCTTC. The encoded protein is CASSPNRLSSYGYTF.

J is TRBJ1-5 and V is TRBV27; 7 bases are a match to TRBD1. The CDR3 has 16 residues. V dropped 6 bases and J dropped 0; count of bases not matched to a gene: 8. CDR1 is MNHEY, CDR2 SMNVEV, per germline (reference sequence). As DNA, the CDR3 is TGTGCCAGCAGACCCGGGACAGTTGATAGCAATCAGCCCCAGCATTTT. It specifies CASRPGTVDSNQPQHF.

The chain carries TRBV4-1 and TRBJ2-2; the D is unclear. The V gene's germline CDR1 is MGHRA and CDR2 YSYEKL. This CDR3 is 15 amino acids long. V was pared by 0 bases and J by 1 base, with 6 bases between. The CDR3 DNA is TGCGCCAGCAGCCAAGAAGGCGGGAACACCGGGGAGCTGTTTTTT. It is translated as CASSQEGGNTGELFF.

V usage is TRBV28 and J usage is TRBJ1-3; TRBD1 agrees at 8 bases. The CDR3 is 14 residues long. Germline CDR1 MDHEN, CDR2 SYDVKM. V was clipped by 6 bases and J by 2 bases; unmatched bases: 3. CDR3 region: CASSPGGTGNTIYF. CDR3 sequence (DNA): TGTGCCAGCAGCCCAGGGGGCACTGGAAACACCATATATTTT.

The chain joins TRBV6-5 to TRBJ1-6; 7 nucleotides agree with TRBD1. Germline V gene sequence: CDR1 MNHEY, CDR2 SVGAGI. V was pared by 2 bases and J by 11 bases, with 3 bases of the junction left unmatched. This CDR3 is built from 13 residues. The CDR3 spells CASSYGTETPLHF. The CDR3 DNA follows: TGTGCCAGCAGTTACGGGACAGAGACACCCCTCCACTTT.

The chain couples TRBV4-1 to TRBJ1-3, with D possibly matching TRBD1 (6 bases). In germline, CDR1 is MGHRA, CDR2 YSYEKL. Trimming removed 0 bases from V and 2 bases from J, with 11 bases in between. This CDR3 spans 16 amino acids. CDR3 DNA sequence: TGCGCCAGCAGCCAAGATAGCAGGGGAGCTGGAAACACCATATATTTT. Protein sequence: CASSQDSRGAGNTIYF.

The CDR3 loop reads CASSRSRAGGETQYF. The CDR3 DNA sequence: TGCGCCAGCAGCCGATCGAGGGCGGGCGGAGAGACCCAGTACTTC. The chain joins TRBV5-1 to TRBJ2-5; D is possibly TRBD2 (5 bases). The V and J ends lost 4 bases and 4 bases respectively, with 17 bases between them. CDR3 length: 15 amino acids. CDR1 is SGHRS, CDR2 YFSETQ, per germline.

The genes are TRBV7-2 and TRBJ2-7; TRBD2 matches 13 bases. Germline V gene sequence: CDR1 SGHTA, CDR2 FQGNSA. V trimming: 3 bases; J trimming: 2 bases; junction bases outside the gene matches: 4. The CDR3 totals 16 residues. CDR3 loop: CASSLYGTSGAYEQYF. The CDR3 DNA is TGTGCCAGCAGCTTGTATGGGACTAGCGGGGCCTACGAGCAGTACTTC.

V gene TRBV7-9 combines with J gene TRBJ2-1, with TRBD2 matching over 9 bases. V shed 5 bases, J shed 6 bases, and the junction held 2 bases outside the gene matches. CDR3 length: 13 amino acids. Germline values: CDR1 SEHNR, CDR2 FQNEAQ (reference sequence). CDR3 coding DNA: TGTGCCAGCAGCGAACTAGCGGGCAATGAGCAGTTCTTC. Amino acids: CASSELAGNEQFF.

This clone was counted a single time. The gene calls are TRBV9 and TRBJ1-5; the match to TRBD1 covers 10 bases. The CDR3 sequence is 14 residues long. The V and J ends lost 3 bases and 6 bases, in that order; junction bases with no gene match: 3. Germline CDR1 SGDLS, CDR2 YYNGEE. The DNA for the CDR3 is TGTGCCAGCAGCGCCGACAGGGGGCTTCAGCCCCAGCATTTT. Amino acids: CASSADRGLQPQHF.

This chain joins TRBV6-5 and TRBJ2-1; possibly TRBD1 for D (6 bases). Germline values: CDR1 MNHEY, CDR2 SVGAGI. Trimming cost V 9 bases and J 0 bases, with 12 bases left between them. The CDR3 has 14 amino acids. The CDR3 DNA sequence: TGTGCCAGTAGACAGGATAGCTCCTACAATGAGCAGTTCTTC. Residues: CASRQDSSYNEQFF.

This chain connects TRBV18 to TRBJ2-3; TRBD2 agrees at 7 bases. The germline V gene has CDR1 KGHSH and CDR2 LQKENI. Trimming took 3 bases from V and 6 from J; bases not matched to a gene: 12. The CDR3 contains 16 residues. Written as DNA, the CDR3 is TGTGCCAGCTCACCGACGGGACTCGGGGGGTCCGATACGCAGTATTTT. Protein: CASSPTGLGGSDTQYF.

The chain carries TRBV2 and TRBJ1-3; unclear D gene. The germline CDR1 and CDR2 sequences are SNHLY and FYNNEI. Trimming shortened V by 6 bases and J by 3 bases, and 6 bases separated the two germline ends. This CDR3 is 12 amino acids long. CDR3 loop: CASRRNGNTIYF. The CDR3 bases are TGTGCCAGCAGGCGGAATGGAAACACCATATATTTT.

The chain links TRBV12-3 or TRBV12-4 to TRBJ1-1; D uncertain. Trimming took off 1 base at V and 12 bases at J, with 9 bases between the two ends. This CDR3 has 11 amino acids. CDR3 in amino acids: CASSLGGGSFF. The CDR3 region has the DNA TGTGCCAGCAGTTTAGGAGGTGGGTCTTTCTTT.

This clone was seen just once. The chain couples TRBV7-2 to TRBJ2-7; D may be TRBD2 (6 bases). The CDR3 runs to 12 residues. Trimming left V 2 bases short and J 6 bases short, with 8 bases between. CDR1 and CDR2 (germline): SGHTA, FQGNSA. CDR3 coding DNA: TGTGCCAGCAGCTTACTAGCGCGCGAGCAGTACTTC. Protein: CASSLLAREQYF.

The rearrangement joins TRBV28 to TRBJ1-5, with D maybe TRBD1 (6 bases). Germline V gene lookup returns CDR1 MDHEN and CDR2 SYDVKM. The V end lost 5 bases, the J end lost 7 bases, and 15 bases lay between the germline ends. This CDR3 spans 14 amino acids. The CDR3 is CASSRQAKGQPQHF. The CDR3 DNA is TGTGCCAGCAGTCGACAGGCAAAGGGACAGCCCCAGCATTTT.

This clone showed up just a few times. V is TRBV19 and J is TRBJ1-1, with a tentative D call TRBD1 (6 bases). The germline V and J ends were trimmed by 4 bases and 5 bases, with 11 bases remaining between them. In germline, CDR1 is LNHDA, CDR2 SQIVND (reference sequence). CDR3 length: 13 amino acids. The CDR3 loop is CASSTTGGTEAFF. CDR3 coding DNA: TGTGCCAGTAGTACGACAGGCGGGACTGAAGCTTTCTTT.

The rearrangement links TRBV4-2 to TRBJ2-3, with a weak D call TRBD2 (6 bases). The CDR3 totals 15 residues. Trimming removed 4 bases from V and 2 bases from J, with 13 bases in between. Germline loops: CDR1 LGHNA, CDR2 YNFKEQ. As DNA, the CDR3 is TGTGCCAGCAGCCCTATGGGGGGTTACACAGATACGCAGTATTTT. Its translation: CASSPMGGYTDTQYF.

This chain uses TRBV5-5 with TRBJ2-1; D ambiguous. The CDR3 length is 15 residues. The germline V gene encodes CDR1 SGHKS and CDR2 YYEKEE (reference sequence). V was shortened by 4 bases and J by 5 bases, with 16 bases between the two germline ends. The chain's CDR3 is CASSTQQSLNNEQFF. The CDR3 nucleotides are TGTGCCAGCAGCACCCAACAGAGTTTGAACAATGAGCAGTTCTTC.

CDR3 nucleotide sequence: TGTGCCAGCAGCCCCGGGACAGCATATGGTAGCTACACCTTC. It specifies CASSPGTAYGSYTF. The chain has TRBV3-1 (or the pseudogene TRBV3-2) and TRBJ1-2; 7 bases are shared with TRBD1. V trimming: 4 bases; J trimming: 9 bases; junction bases outside the gene matches: 11. Looked up from germline, CDR1 is LGHDT and CDR2 is YNNKEL (reference sequence). CDR3 length equals 14 residues.

This clone was recorded only once. This rearrangement joins TRBV28 to TRBJ1-5, with 7 bases aligning to TRBD1. The CDR3 is 14 residues long. Trimming removed 7 bases from V and 3 bases from J; junction bases left unmatched: 6. Germline CDR1 reads MDHEN; CDR2 reads SYDVKM. The CDR3: CASTPGQFNQPQHF. The CDR3 DNA reads TGTGCCAGCACGCCGGGACAGTTCAATCAGCCCCAGCATTTT.

This chain connects TRBV19 to TRBJ2-7; 7 bases map to TRBD2. CDR1 and CDR2 from the germline V gene are LNHDA and SQIVND (reference sequence). The CDR3 runs 14 residues. With 6 bases clipped from V and 2 bases from J, the junction kept 7 bases outside the gene matches. The CDR3 DNA reads as TGTGCCAGTAGACTGAGCGCGGGAGCCTACGAGCAGTACTTC. It specifies CASRLSAGAYEQYF. The whole variable domain, filled in from reference TRBV19 and TRBJ2-7, reads DGGITQSPKYLFRKEGQNVTLSCEQNLNHDAMYWYRQDPGQGLRLIYYSQIVNDFQKGDIAEGYSVSREKKESFPLTVTSAQKNPTAFYLCASRLSAGAYEQYFGPGTRLTVT.

The chain uses TRBV30 and TRBJ1-5, with a weak D call TRBD1 (6 bases). Trimming shortened V by 2 bases and J by 5 bases, and 13 bases separated the two germline ends. The CDR3 is 14 amino acids. CDR1 is GTSNPN and CDR2 is SVGIG in the germline V gene (reference sequence). CDR3 amino acids: CAWSSVKGDQPQHF. The CDR3 nucleotides read TGTGCCTGGAGTTCGGTAAAGGGGGATCAGCCCCAGCATTTT.

The chain has TRBV6-4 and TRBJ1-1; D is ambiguous. V gave up 4 bases and J gave up 2 bases, with 8 bases separating them. The CDR3 loop spans 13 amino acids. Germline V lookup: CDR1 MRHNA, CDR2 SNTAGT. CDR3 residues: CASSVGVNTEAFF. The CDR3 DNA follows: TGTGCCAGCAGTGTCGGGGTAAACACTGAAGCTTTCTTT.

The rearrangement joins TRBV25-1 to TRBJ2-3, with TRBD1 matching 10 bases. V was clipped by 4 bases and J by 3 bases; unmatched bases: 4. Germline CDR1 is MGHDK and CDR2 is SYGVNS. This CDR3 region has 15 residues. CDR3 region: CASSGGTGVTDTQYF. The CDR3 DNA reads TGTGCCAGCAGTGGCGGGACAGGGGTAACAGATACGCAGTATTTT.

The rearrangement uses TRBV7-8 and TRBJ1-5; 8 bases fit TRBD1. V was pared by 0 bases and J by 7 bases, with 11 bases of the junction left unmatched. Looked up from germline, CDR1 is SGHVS and CDR2 is FQNEAQ. The CDR3 loop spans 17 amino acids. The CDR3 bases are TGTGCCAGCAGCTTAGCGCAGGGGGCAGGGTCGATGCAGCCCCAGCATTTT. It yields the protein CASSLAQGAGSMQPQHF.

V is TRBV11-2 and J is TRBJ2-1; tentative D call: TRBD1 (5 bases). The CDR3 contains 11 residues. CDR1 and CDR2 (germline): SGHAT, FQNNGV. V lost 1 base and J lost 13, with 8 bases in between. The CDR3 DNA is TGTGCCAGCAGCTTAGGGGGCCCCCAGTTCTTC. Translated: CASSLGGPQFF. Full variable domain (outside the CDR3, taken from reference TRBV11-2 and TRBJ2-1): EAGVAQSPRYKIIEKRQSVAFWCNPISGHATLYWYQQILGQGPKLLIQFQNNGVVDDSQLPKDRFSAERLKGVDSTLKIQPAKLEDSAVYLCASSLGGPQFFGPGTRLTVL.

The chain recombines TRBV18 with TRBJ1-1; D is possibly TRBD1 (6 bases). V was cut by 6 bases and J by 3 bases, with 14 bases left in between. Germline lookup yields CDR1 KGHSH and CDR2 LQKENI. The CDR3 has 14 amino acids. CDR3 protein: CASSRDRSDTEAFF. Here the CDR3 DNA reads TGTGCCAGCTCCCGAGACAGGAGTGACACTGAAGCTTTCTTT.

The chain combines TRBV5-3 with TRBJ1-5, with a weak D call TRBD1 (5 bases). TRBV5-3 is designated an ORF whose function remains uncertain. The CDR3 runs 12 residues. The germline V and J ends were trimmed by 7 bases and 5 bases, with 10 bases remaining between them. CDR3 nucleotides: TGTGCCAGACAGGGCCATTATCAGCCCCAGCATTTT. Its protein is CARQGHYQPQHF.